This TCR beta chain was retrieved from a study of vaccination effects on CD4 cells after COVID-19. Details on this clone: Its target is not known.

The method was immunoSEQ multiplex PCR; TCRdb's version includes in-frame clones alone and lacks a portion of them. The repertoire holds roughly 76,000 clones, with around four fifths as singletons. Regarding the study as a whole: The study got few convalescent patients and did not collect any early post-infection timepoints. Marked clonal contraction of both clone types appeared late after vaccination.

This CDR3 has 14 amino acids. After removal of 4 bases from V and 2 bases from J, the junction contained 1 base not matched to a gene. Germline values: CDR1 LNHDA, CDR2 SQIVND (reference sequence). ViraFEST expansion of antigen-specific CD4+ T cells with viral peptide pools preceded sequencing. On roughly day 10 of culture, CD4+ T cells were separated out. This TCR was recovered from a human donor who received a COVID-19 vaccine. This sample comprised CD4+ T cells from PBMCs cultured with HCoV-229E spike peptides, obtained before COVID-19 vaccination. V and J are TRBV19 and TRBJ2-3, with TRBD1 identical over 9 bases. The CDR3 is CASSRTGVTDTQYF. The CDR3 bases are TGTGCCAGTAGTAGGACAGGGGTCACAGATACGCAGTATTTT.